These 17 T cell receptor delta chains originate from one sample sequenced in a study of γδ T cells in repeated Plasmodium falciparum infection. Flow sorting of PBMC yielded separate Vgamma9/Vdelta2+ and Vdelta2-negative gammadelta T cell populations for bulk repertoire analysis. With CATT, TCRdb re-called clones from the multiplex PCR reads. The sample has tens of thousands of delta-chain clones, under 1.5% seen once. Sequencing was performed on gamma-delta T cells from blood. These receptors were taken from a pool of human donors (malaria-infected and uninfected, not separated).

A few counts support this clone. A far larger clone is off by one base, so a read error is likely. The sample carries other DNA sequences with the same CDR3. The V gene is TRDV2, the J gene TRDJ1; no clear D. The J gene was not available in TCRdb and was assigned here by matching the DNA to germline segments. This CDR3 is 15 amino acids long. In germline, CDR1 is GEAIGNYY, CDR2 EKD. Here the CDR3 reads CACDTVQRVTDKLIF. As DNA, the CDR3 is TGTGCCTGCGACACGGTCCAGCGCGTTACCGATAAACTCATCTTT.

Notes on this clone: The protein TCRdb gives is from a much larger clone and does not agree with this DNA's translation at residue 11, likely a read error; the protein shown here comes from the DNA. The chain combines TRDV1 with TRDJ1; D is ambiguous. The J gene was not available in TCRdb and was assigned here by matching the DNA to germline segments. CDR3 length equals 16 residues. V was pared by 3 bases and J by 4 bases, with 18 bases between. The germline gives CDR1 TSWWSYY, CDR2 QGS. The CDR3 coding sequence is TGTGCTCTTGGGGACCCATTAACCGGGTACATCGATAAACTCATCTTT. Translated, it gives CALGDPLTGYIDKLIF.

To note about this clone: TCRdb's protein for this DNA is that of a much larger clone and differs from the translation at residue 16, likely a read error; the protein shown is the DNA translation. No J gene was named, though the V gene is TRDV2; the table calls TRDD3, which could not be checked here. The CDR3 contains 18 residues. Germline loops: CDR1 GEAIGNYY, CDR2 EKD. The CDR3 nucleotides read TGTGCCTGTGACACCGTGGGGATTGATTCCTGGGACACCCGACAGGTGTTTTTC. This encodes CACDTVGIDSWDTRQVFF.

This clone was seen ten or more times. A far more abundant clone sits one base away, making this likely a read error. Other nucleotide sequences in the sample specify the same CDR3. The chain carries TRDV1 and TRDJ1; TRDD3 might be the D (6 bases). Per germline, CDR1 TSWWSYY and CDR2 QGS. The CDR3 extends over 19 amino acids. CDR3 nucleotide sequence: TGTGCCCTTGGGGGGCGTATAAACCGCTCGTGTAGGGACACCGATAAACTCATCTTT. Protein product: CALGGRINRSCRDTDKLIF.

Notes on this clone: The TCRdb protein, from a much larger clone, departs from this DNA's translation at residue 19, likely by read error; the protein shown derives from the DNA. The V segment is TRDV1, and no J call was made; the table's TRDD3 call for D was not verified on the DNA. This CDR3 is 21 amino acids long. CDR1 TSWWSYY and CDR2 QGS come from the germline V gene. The CDR3 DNA reads as TGTGCTCTTGGGGAACTAAGGCGACCAGGACTGGGGGATAAGGGAGCCGATAAACCCATCTTT. Translating gives CALGELRRPGLGDKGADKPIF.

This clone was counted only a few times. This likely came from a read error, as a far larger clone is one base away. Other DNA sequences in this specimen translate into the identical CDR3. V gene TRDV1 combines with J gene TRDJ1; perhaps D is TRDD2 or TRDD3 (7 bases each). No J gene is reported in TCRdb; it was inferred here by comparing the DNA with germline. CDR1 is TSWWSYY and CDR2 is QGS in the germline V gene. This CDR3 is built from 23 residues. Here the CDR3 DNA reads TGTGCTCTCGGGGAACCCGGGGGATTTCCTACTGGATTCGTTGGTGGGGGGTTCGATAAACTCATCTTT. Translation: CALGEPGGFPTGFVGGGFDKLIF.

This clone occurred a few times. A far larger clone lies a single base away; this is likely a read error. Other nucleotide sequences from this sample produce the same CDR3. V usage is TRDV1 and J usage is TRDJ1; 7 nucleotides align to TRDD3. The V gene end was trimmed by 3 bases and the J gene end by 3 bases; junction bases not matched to a gene: 7. Germline V gives CDR1 TSWWSYY, CDR2 QGS. The CDR3 has 15 amino acids. The chain's CDR3 is CALGEKHGYADKLIF. CDR3 nucleotide sequence: TGTGCTCTTGGGGAGAAGCATGGATACGCCGATAAACTCATCTTT.

In the case of this clone: TCRdb's entry gives the protein of a much larger clone, which mismatches this DNA's translation at residue 13, likely from a read error; the protein reported here is translated from the DNA. The CDR3 protein is CALGVPFLRGPYAGGFYTDKLIF. In nucleotides, the CDR3 is TGTGCTCTTGGGGTCCCCTTCCTACGGGGCCCCTATGCTGGGGGATTTTACACCGATAAACTCATCTTT. This chain connects TRDV1 to TRDJ1; D tentatively fits TRDD2 or TRDD3 (9 bases each). Trimming took 4 bases from V and 0 from J, leaving 36 bases between them. The CDR3 runs 23 residues. Germline CDR1 is TSWWSYY and CDR2 is QGS.

In this sample, this clone is medium-sized. This chain connects TRDV2 to TRDJ3, with 8 bases lining up with TRDD3. The ends lost 0 bases at V and 0 bases at J; junction bases unmatched: 9. The germline CDR1 and CDR2 sequences are GEAIGNYY and EKD. This CDR3 region has 20 residues. CDR3 sequence reads: CACDTGDWGESSWDTRQMFF. The CDR3 coding sequence is TGTGCCTGTGACACCGGCGACTGGGGGGAAAGCTCCTGGGACACCCGACAGATGTTTTTC.

This clone has a handful of counts. TCRdb's listed protein matches a much larger clone and diverges from this DNA's translation at residue 10, likely through a read error; the protein shown comes from the DNA. The CDR3 reads CAFDTGGSIPRIDKLIF. The DNA for the CDR3 is TGTGCCTTTGATACTGGGGGGAGTATCCCCCGTATCGATAAACTCATCTTT. The chain recombines TRDV3 with TRDJ1; 8 positions agree with TRDD3. The ends lost 2 bases at V and 4 bases at J; junction bases unmatched: 18. Germline CDR1 and CDR2: TVYSNPD and GDNSRS (reference sequence). This CDR3 has 17 residues.

About this clone: The protein recorded in TCRdb matches a much larger clone and deviates from this DNA's translation at residue 16, suggesting a read error; the protein here is obtained by translating the DNA. V is TRDV2 and J is TRDJ3, with TRDD3 matching 11 bases. Because TCRdb records no J gene, it was assigned here through a match of the DNA to germline. The CDR3 runs to 23 residues. Germline V gives CDR1 GEAIGNYY, CDR2 EKD. This CDR3 reads CACDTGDWGISRTSSRDTRQMFF. Written as DNA, the CDR3 is TGTGCCTGTGACACCGGGGACTGGGGGATATCGCGGACCAGCTCCCGGGACACCCGACAGATGTTTTTC.

No J gene call was made, and the V gene is TRDV1; the DNA was not used to check the table's D call, TRDD3. The length of the CDR3 is 23 residues. The germline V gene has CDR1 TSWWSYY and CDR2 QGS. The CDR3 DNA follows: TGTGCTCTTGTCATTCGGAGGGGTACTGGGGGATACTGGAGCGTTGTAAAGTCCGATAAACCCATCTTT. Translating gives CALVIRRGTGGYWSVVKSDKPIF.

This clone was seen ten or more times. A far bigger clonotype differs at one base, so this is likely a read error. The same CDR3 is also encoded by other DNA sequences in this sample. The rearrangement uses TRDV2 and TRDJ1, with 9 bases identical to TRDD3. No J gene was available from TCRdb, and it was assigned here by a germline match of the DNA. The CDR3 totals 18 residues. J lost 2 bases, V lost 5 bases, and 17 bases had no gene match. Germline CDR1 is GEAIGNYY and CDR2 is EKD. CDR3 in DNA: TGTGCCTGTGTCAGTGTGGCTGGGGGATCTAGCCAAACCGATAAACTCATCTTT. Residues: CACVSVAGGSSQTDKLIF.

In this sample, this clone turned up a few times. The protein in TCRdb stems from a much larger clone and differs at residue 5 from this DNA's translation, likely a read error; here the protein is translated from the DNA. This chain uses TRDV1 with TRDJ1; 7 bases agree with TRDD3. TCRdb records no J gene; here it was assigned by comparing the DNA to germline. This CDR3 is 21 amino acids long. The germline gives CDR1 TSWWSYY, CDR2 QGS. V trimming: 5 bases; J trimming: 0 bases; junction bases outside the gene matches: 24. CDR3 coding DNA: TGTGCTCTTGGGAAACGTCCGAGGTACTGGGGAATGGTTCGGTACACCGATAAACTCATCTTT. Its protein is CALGKRPRYWGMVRYTDKLIF.

This clone is categorized as medium-sized. The same CDR3 arises from other DNA sequences in this sample as well. In DNA, the CDR3 is TGTGCTCTTGGGAGCAATAGGTACTGGGGGTACACCGATAAACTCATCTTT. Protein sequence: CALGSNRYWGYTDKLIF. The chain combines TRDV1 with TRDJ1; 8 nucleotides match TRDD3. This CDR3 spans 17 amino acids. Trimming at V came to 5 bases and at J to 0 bases, leaving 11 bases not matched to a gene. Germline CDR1 is TSWWSYY and CDR2 is QGS.

As concerns this clone: TCRdb's listed protein matches a much larger clone and diverges from this DNA's translation at residue 9, likely through a read error; the protein shown comes from the DNA. V is TRDV1 and J is TRDJ1; TRDD2 agrees at 8 bases. CDR1 is TSWWSYY and CDR2 is QGS in the germline V gene. V shed 2 bases and J 6 bases; nucleotides not matched to a gene: 23. The CDR3 loop spans 20 amino acids. The CDR3 loop is CALGENFLRGSWRGTYKLIF. The CDR3 DNA is TGTGCTCTTGGGGAAAACTTCCTACGAGGATCCTGGAGGGGGACATATAAACTCATCTTT.

This clone has a count of ten or more. The chain links TRDV2 to TRDJ1; D call uncertain. Germline V gene sequence: CDR1 GEAIGNYY, CDR2 EKD. Trimming stripped 1 base from V and 0 bases from J, with 14 bases between. The CDR3 sequence is 16 residues long. The CDR3 DNA reads TGTGCCTGTGACACTTTGGAAACGACCAACACCGATAAACTCATCTTT. This sequence encodes CACDTLETTNTDKLIF.